The TCR beta chain under discussion was sequenced for a study of T cell responses to AZD1222 COVID-19 vaccine. Study-wide points: Spike-specific TCR breadth and depth rose after two AZD1222 doses. The donors showed a predominance of white British ancestry and of females, with possible underestimation of clonal diversity.

Note on this clone: What it binds is unknown.

The CDR3 runs to 13 residues. With 1 base clipped from V and 4 bases from J, the junction kept 1 base outside the gene matches. Germline values: CDR1 SGHDT, CDR2 YYEEEE. Assay: immunoSEQ multiplex PCR; the TCRdb copy retains only in-frame clones and omits some. Counted here are 50,000 to 65,000 clones, roughly nine tenths occurring once; the ten biggest clones make up about 14%. This chain joins TRBV5-6 and TRBJ2-5, with 7 bases aligning to TRBD2. This specimen was peripheral blood, taken 28 days after the second AZD1222 dose. The TCR comes from an adult who received the AZD1222 COVID-19 vaccine. The CDR3 reads CASSLLAGETQYF. CDR3 DNA sequence: TGTGCCAGCAGCTTGTTAGCGGGAGAGACCCAGTACTTC.